The 17 T cell receptor beta chains given below trace back to one sample, sequenced in a study of T cells of healthy individuals. TCRdb reanalysed the 5' RACE reads using MiXCR and keeps one entry per CDR3 protein. The sample has around 40,000 distinct CDR3 sequences; about 4.5% are singletons. These receptors were taken from a human donor in good health.

This clonotype was picked up many times. Written as DNA, the CDR3 is TGCAGCGTTGATTCCAGGGATTATGAGACCCAGTACTTC. This translates into CSVDSRDYETQYF. The chain recombines TRBV29-1 with TRBJ2-5, with D possibly matching TRBD1 (5 bases). Trimming cost V 3 bases and J 5 bases, with 13 bases left between them. The germline gives CDR1 SQVTM, CDR2 ANQGSEA. The CDR3 consists of 13 residues. The complete variable domain, with remaining parts taken from reference TRBV29-1 and TRBJ2-5, reads SAVISQKPSRDICQRGTSLTIQCQVDSQVTMMFWYRQQPGQSLTLIATANQGSEATYESGFVIDKFPISRPNLTFSTLTVSNMSPEDSSIYLCSVDSRDYETQYFGPGTRLLVL.

This clonotype was recorded many times. J is TRBJ2-1 and V is TRBV4-1, with TRBD2 matching over 9 bases. J lost 4 bases, V lost 4 bases, and 14 bases had no gene match. The CDR3 runs to 18 residues. Germline V CDR1 and CDR2: MGHRA, YSYEKL. In DNA, the CDR3 is TGCGCCAGCAGCCTTTCGCCCCCCCAAGCGGGGGGATACAATGAGCAGTTCTTC. It yields the protein CASSLSPPQAGGYNEQFF.

There are many counts of this clonotype. The chain has TRBV4-1 and TRBJ1-6; D not resolved. V gave up 4 bases and J gave up 12 bases, with 10 bases separating them. The CDR3 totals 12 residues. In germline, CDR1 is MGHRA, CDR2 YSYEKL. CDR3 DNA: TGCGCCAGCAGCCCTCCTGCGGAACCCCTCCACTTT. Its translation is CASSPPAEPLHF.

This clonotype was seen repeatedly, ten times or more. The chain carries TRBV25-1 and TRBJ1-2, with 7 bases matching TRBD1. This CDR3 comprises 15 residues. Germline V gene data show CDR1 as MGHDK and CDR2 as SYGVNS. Trimming cost V 3 bases and J 6 bases; bases outside gene matches: 10. The DNA of the CDR3 is TGTGCCAGCAGTGATAAGGGGGCAGGGGGGCATGGCTACACCTTC. Translated, it gives CASSDKGAGGHGYTF.

V gene TRBV12-3 or TRBV12-4 combines with J gene TRBJ2-5; 7 bases are a match to TRBD2. This CDR3 comprises 11 residues. V dropped 7 bases and J dropped 6; count of bases not matched to a gene: 2. The CDR3 sequence: CASTGGKTQYF. The CDR3 bases are TGTGCCAGCACCGGGGGGAAGACCCAGTACTTC.

Ten or more counts support this clonotype. CDR3 bases: TGCAGTGCTAAACGGGAGCTGTTCGATACGCAGTATTTT. Translated, it gives CSAKRELFDTQYF. The V and J genes are TRBV20-1 and TRBJ2-3; maybe TRBD2 (6 bases). Germline V gene data show CDR1 as DFQATT and CDR2 as SNEGSKA (reference sequence). The CDR3 is made up of 13 amino acids. Deletions cut 4 bases from V and 6 bases from J, with 14 bases between.

This clonotype has only a few counts. V and J are TRBV18 and TRBJ2-7; D may match TRBD1 or TRBD2 (5 bases each). Germline lookup yields CDR1 KGHSH and CDR2 LQKENI. The CDR3 loop spans 14 amino acids. The germline V and J ends were trimmed by 6 bases and 4 bases, with 16 bases remaining between them. The CDR3 DNA follows: TGTGCCAGCTCCACGGTGTCAGGGAGTTACGAGCAGTACTTC. Its protein is CASSTVSGSYEQYF.

This chain uses TRBV15 with TRBJ2-7; 10 bases are shared with TRBD1. Germline V gene lookup returns CDR1 LNHNV and CDR2 YYDKDF (reference sequence). V gave up 4 bases and J gave up 4 bases; unmatched junction bases: 7. The CDR3 consists of 15 residues. The CDR3: CATSILGQGKYEQYF. CDR3 DNA sequence: TGTGCCACCAGCATCCTGGGACAGGGGAAGTACGAGCAGTACTTC.

The chain is built from TRBV7-9 and TRBJ1-2, with TRBD1 as a possible D gene (5 bases). CDR1 SEHNR and CDR2 FQNEAQ come from the germline V gene (reference sequence). CDR3 length: 14 residues. Trimming cost V 4 bases and J 11 bases, with 20 bases left between them. CDR3 nucleotides: TGTGCCAGCAGCTCCGCGACGGGACCGCCAAAATACACCTTC. Encoded protein: CASSSATGPPKYTF. Based on the CDR3 plus reference TRBV7-9 and TRBJ1-2, the full variable domain is DTGVSQNPRHKITKRGQNVTFRCDPISEHNRLYWYRQTLGQGPEFLTYFQNEAQLEKSRLLSDRFSAERPKGSFSTLEIQRTEQGDSAMYLCASSSATGPPKYTFGSGTRLTVV.

The sample holds many counts of this clonotype. The chain couples TRBV7-9 to TRBJ1-2, with 12 bases aligning to TRBD1. The CDR3 sequence is 13 residues long. V lost 11 bases to trimming and J lost 4 bases; unmatched junction nucleotides: 5. Germline V gene sequence: CDR1 SEHNR, CDR2 FQNEAQ (reference sequence). The CDR3: CASGTGGGYGYTF. The CDR3 DNA is TGTGCCTCCGGGACAGGGGGCGGCTATGGCTACACCTTC.

This clonotype came up many times. The chain is built from TRBV5-1 and TRBJ1-2; no reliable D call. CDR1 is SGHRS, CDR2 YFSETQ, per germline. V lost 6 bases, J lost 2 bases, and 14 bases lay in between. The CDR3 runs 14 residues. As DNA, the CDR3 is TGCGCCAGCAAGAAGTCTGAGGGAAACTATGGCTACACCTTC. Protein sequence: CASKKSEGNYGYTF.

The CDR3: CASSLSGEDTQYF. DNA for the CDR3: TGTGCCAGCAGCTTATCAGGGGAGGATACGCAGTATTTT. The chain joins TRBV11-2 to TRBJ2-3; the D gene is possibly TRBD1 (6 bases). The V end was cut by 2 bases, the J end by 6 bases, with 9 bases between. The CDR3 has 13 residues. Per the germline V gene, CDR1 is SGHAT and CDR2 is FQNNGV.

This clonotype was found many times. This chain uses TRBV19 with TRBJ2-1; 16 bases agree with TRBD2. The CDR3 runs 18 residues. V was clipped by 4 bases and J by 7 bases; unmatched bases: 10. Germline lookup yields CDR1 LNHDA and CDR2 SQIVND (reference sequence). CDR3 region: CASSSSGTSGRAGNEQFF. In DNA form, the CDR3 reads TGTGCCAGTAGTAGCTCCGGGACTAGCGGGAGGGCGGGGAATGAGCAGTTCTTC.

This clonotype has a handful of counts. V and J are TRBV5-4 and TRBJ2-4, with D perhaps TRBD2 (7 bases). The CDR3 extends over 17 amino acids. The germline CDR1 and CDR2 sequences are SGHNT and YYREEE (reference sequence). The V end was cut by 4 bases, the J end by 5 bases, with 22 bases between. CDR3 amino acids: CASSGGRGSSRQNIQYF. CDR3 sequence (DNA): TGTGCCAGCAGCGGGGGGAGGGGGAGTTCGCGGCAAAACATTCAGTACTTC. The full variable domain, its missing parts supplied by reference TRBV5-4 and TRBJ2-4, is ETGVTQSPTHLIKTRGQQVTLRCSSQSGHNTVSWYQQALGQGPQFIFQYYREEENGRGNFPPRFSGLQFPNYSSELNVNALELDDSALYLCASSGGRGSSRQNIQYFGAGTRLSVL.

The table lists this clonotype with many counts. This chain links TRBV4-3 with TRBJ1-1; D is perhaps TRBD1 (5 bases). CDR3 size: 11 residues. Germline V CDR1 and CDR2: LGHNA, YSLEER. V dropped 1 base and J dropped 11 bases, with 8 bases sitting between them. For the CDR3, the DNA is TGCGCCAGCAGCCAAGGGCAGGGCGCTTTCTTT. Protein product: CASSQGQGAFF.

This clonotype has a count of ten or more. The V call is TRBV29-1, the J call TRBJ2-3; a weak D match, TRBD2 (5 bases). This CDR3 region has 18 residues. Looked up from germline, CDR1 is SQVTM and CDR2 is ANQGSEA. The V gene lost 0 bases and the J gene lost 5 bases, with 24 bases spanning the gap. CDR3 bases: TGCAGCGTTGAAGAAAAACGGCTAGCCTCCCCTCCTGGAGATACGCAGTATTTT. It is translated as CSVEEKRLASPPGDTQYF.

There are many counts of this clonotype. The rearrangement uses TRBV12-3 or TRBV12-4 and TRBJ2-6, with TRBD1 matching 10 bases. The CDR3 sequence is 15 residues long. Trimming at V came to 7 bases and at J to 6 bases, leaving 6 bases not matched to a gene. The CDR3 sequence is CASTLGTGAANVLTF. The CDR3 nucleotides read TGTGCCAGCACCTTAGGGACAGGGGCGGCCAACGTCCTGACTTTC.